The 31 T cell receptor beta chains below all came from one sample that was sequenced in a study of blood T cell repertoires in COVID-19 (dated by TCRdb to 2020 to 2021). The library was generated by the immunoSEQ multiplex PCR assay. TCRdb holds this immuneACCESS table with in-frame rearrangements only. Some clones are missing; in checked studies, unresolved V genes explain under half, and the rest has no known cause. Present in this sample are 180,000 or so clones, roughly 87% of which were seen just once. 2% to 2.5% of the sample is taken by the ten largest. Specimen: PBMCs or T cells enriched from blood (not recorded which). The receptors here all came from a woman aged 40 to 50 with acute COVID-19.

The V gene is TRBV2, the J gene TRBJ2-3; perhaps TRBD1 as D (5 bases). There are 12 residues in the CDR3. The germline V gene encodes CDR1 SNHLY and CDR2 FYNNEI. The V and J ends lost 6 bases and 3 bases respectively, with 7 bases between them. The CDR3 DNA reads TGTGCCAGCAGGGGGCTAACAGATACGCAGTATTTT. This encodes CASRGLTDTQYF.

The chain has TRBV2 and TRBJ1-1; 7 positions match TRBD1. With V trimmed by 4 bases and J by 1 base, 6 bases remained unmatched. The CDR3 sequence is 15 residues long. CDR1 and CDR2 from the germline V gene are SNHLY and FYNNEI. This CDR3 is CASSARQGPNTEAFF. CDR3 DNA sequence: TGTGCCAGCAGTGCCCGACAGGGCCCGAACACTGAAGCTTTCTTT.

This chain joins TRBV12-3 or TRBV12-4 and TRBJ1-2, with D perhaps TRBD1 (6 bases). The length of the CDR3 is 12 residues. The V and J ends lost 5 bases and 8 bases respectively, with 12 bases between them. The CDR3 here is CASSITGYGYTF. CDR3 sequence (DNA): TGTGCCAGCAGTATTACAGGGTACGGCTACACCTTC.

The chain has TRBV27 and TRBJ1-5; TRBD1 is a possible D gene (6 bases). The CDR3 totals 15 residues. Germline CDR1 and CDR2: MNHEY and SMNVEV (reference sequence). V lost 6 bases to trimming and J lost 2 bases, with 14 bases between them. This CDR3 is CASSLWGGGNQPQHF. The CDR3 DNA is TGTGCCAGCAGCCTTTGGGGGGGCGGCAATCAGCCCCAGCATTTT.

The chain employs TRBV2 and TRBJ2-2, with 9 bases that match TRBD2. The junction had 6 bases not matched to a gene; V was cut back by 7 bases and J by 6 bases. Germline CDR1 reads SNHLY; CDR2 reads FYNNEI. There are 14 residues in the CDR3. DNA of the CDR3: TGTGCCAGCAACCAGCGGGAGGCGGCCGGGGAGCTGTTTTTT. Protein sequence: CASNQREAAGELFF.

The gene calls are TRBV5-5 and TRBJ1-6; TRBD1 matches 8 bases. Germline CDR1 is SGHKS and CDR2 is YYEKEE (reference sequence). V lost 2 bases to trimming and J lost 8 bases; unmatched junction nucleotides: 3. There are 14 residues in the CDR3. The CDR3, as DNA: TGTGCCAGCAGCTTTACAGGGGGGTATTCACCCCTCCACTTT. Amino acids: CASSFTGGYSPLHF. Based on the CDR3 plus reference TRBV5-5 and TRBJ1-6, the full variable domain is DAGVTQSPTHLIKTRGQQVTLRCSPISGHKSVSWYQQVLGQGPQFIFQYYEKEERGRGNFPDRFSARQFPNYSSELNVNALLLGDSALYLCASSFTGGYSPLHFGNGTRLTVT.

V is TRBV25-1 and J is TRBJ1-4, with D hard to call. Germline lookup yields CDR1 MGHDK and CDR2 SYGVNS. V was shortened by 2 bases and J by 0 bases, with 7 bases between the two germline ends. This CDR3 has 15 residues. The CDR3 reads CASSEQTATNEKLFF. Here the CDR3 DNA reads TGTGCCAGCAGTGAACAGACTGCAACTAATGAAAAACTGTTTTTT.

This clone was seen just once. This chain uses TRBV7-2 with TRBJ2-3; D is unresolved. V lost 1 base to trimming and J lost 1 base, with 6 bases between them. The V gene's germline CDR1 is SGHTA and CDR2 FQGNSA. There are 14 residues in the CDR3. The CDR3 loop is CASSLVAGTDTQYF. The CDR3 coding sequence is TGTGCCAGCAGCTTAGTTGCGGGCACAGATACGCAGTATTTT. Looking up the rest from reference TRBV7-2 and TRBJ2-3 gives the full variable domain: GAGVSQSPSNKVTEKGKDVELRCDPISGHTALYWYRQSLGQGLEFLIYFQGNSAPDKSGLPSDRFSAERTGGSVSTLTIQRTQQEDSAVYLCASSLVAGTDTQYFGPGTRLTVL.

V gene TRBV28 combines with J gene TRBJ2-2; D remains ambiguous. Germline CDR1 and CDR2: MDHEN and SYDVKM. CDR3 length: 14 amino acids. The germline V and J ends were trimmed by 7 bases and 1 base, with 10 bases remaining between them. CDR3 bases: TGTGCCAGCATCGCCGCGCAGAACACCGGGGAGCTGTTTTTT. This translates into CASIAAQNTGELFF. Looking up the rest from reference TRBV28 and TRBJ2-2 gives the full variable domain: DVKVTQSSRYLVKRTGEKVFLECVQDMDHENMFWYRQDPGLGLRLIYFSYDVKMKEKGDIPEGYSVSREKKERFSLILESASTNQTSMYLCASIAAQNTGELFFGEGSRLTVL.

V and J are TRBV9 and TRBJ2-1, with TRBD1 matching over 11 bases. V gave up 0 bases and J gave up 8 bases; unmatched junction bases: 4. The CDR3 length is 15 residues. CDR1 and CDR2 (germline): SGDLS, YYNGEE. For the CDR3, the DNA is TGTGCCAGCAGCGTAGGAGGACAGGGGGCCTATGAGCAGTTCTTC. Translated: CASSVGGQGAYEQFF.

The V gene is TRBV29-1, the J gene TRBJ1-1; D remains unclear. CDR1 is SQVTM and CDR2 is ANQGSEA in the germline V gene. CDR3 length equals 12 residues. Between the trimmed V and J ends, which lost 5 bases and 0 bases, there was a span of 7 bases. The CDR3 here is CSVRVVNTEAFF. As DNA, the CDR3 is TGCAGCGTTCGCGTTGTGAACACTGAAGCTTTCTTT.

Only a few counts were recorded for this clone. The CDR3 coding sequence is TGTGCCAGCAATCGGCGGGGGGCAAGCTCCTACAATGAGCAGTTCTTC. It yields the protein CASNRRGASSYNEQFF. V and J are TRBV27 and TRBJ2-1; 8 nucleotides agree with TRBD2. Per germline, CDR1 MNHEY and CDR2 SMNVEV (reference sequence). The CDR3 runs to 16 residues. Germline trimming cut 7 bases from V and 0 bases from J; bases unmatched to any gene: 8.

The J gene is TRBJ1-3, the V gene TRBV4-1; D is unresolved. This CDR3 contains 15 residues. Germline V gene lookup returns CDR1 MGHRA and CDR2 YSYEKL. V was clipped by 0 bases and J by 4 bases, with 10 bases between them. The CDR3 DNA reads as TGCGCCAGCAGCCAAGATCGCGGGCGGGGAAACACCATATATTTT. This translates into CASSQDRGRGNTIYF.

Only one count was recorded for this clone. The chain uses TRBV5-4 and TRBJ1-1, with D uncertain. The V gene's germline CDR1 is SGHNT and CDR2 YYREEE (reference sequence). The germline V and J ends were trimmed by 2 bases and 11 bases, with 16 bases remaining between them. The CDR3 spans 13 residues. CDR3 sequence reads: CASSFVEESWAFF. In nucleotides, the CDR3 is TGTGCCAGCAGCTTCGTAGAGGAATCTTGGGCTTTCTTT.

The chain recombines TRBV3-1 (or the pseudogene TRBV3-2) with TRBJ1-4; perhaps TRBD1 as D (5 bases). CDR1 and CDR2 (germline): LGHDT, YNNKEL (reference sequence). The CDR3 has 17 amino acids. V shed 4 bases and J shed 6 bases, with 21 bases lying between them. CDR3 region: CASSPGWPVRADEKLFF. CDR3 sequence (DNA): TGTGCCAGCAGCCCAGGGTGGCCGGTCAGGGCGGATGAAAAACTGTTTTTT.

The chain uses TRBV9 and TRBJ1-2; possibly TRBD1 for D (5 bases). Germline V lookup: CDR1 SGDLS, CDR2 YYNGEE. CDR3 size: 14 residues. The germline V and J ends were trimmed by 5 bases and 10 bases, with 21 bases remaining between them. The CDR3 nucleotides read TGTGCCAGCAGTAACGCCTTAATGGGGGGGTACTACACCTTC. Translating it yields CASSNALMGGYYTF.

J is TRBJ2-1 and V is TRBV7-3; 8 bases align to TRBD1. Germline V gene sequence: CDR1 SGHTA, CDR2 FQGTGA. The CDR3 is made up of 14 amino acids. Trimming at V came to 6 bases and at J to 8 bases, leaving 9 bases not matched to a gene. The CDR3 region is CASSKTGVRHEQFF. CDR3 coding DNA: TGTGCCAGCAGTAAGACAGGGGTACGGCATGAGCAGTTCTTC.

This rearrangement joins TRBV15 to TRBJ2-1; 9 positions agree with TRBD1. The ends lost 1 base at V and 2 bases at J; junction bases unmatched: 0. Germline V CDR1 and CDR2: LNHNV, YYDKDF (reference sequence). This CDR3 is 15 amino acids long. The CDR3: CATSRGQGAYNEQFF. DNA for the CDR3: TGTGCCACCAGCAGAGGACAGGGGGCCTACAATGAGCAGTTCTTC.

The chain combines TRBV11-3 with TRBJ2-3, with D perhaps TRBD1 (5 bases). Per the germline V gene, CDR1 is SGHNT and CDR2 is YENEEA. The CDR3 runs to 15 residues. V lost 4 bases and J lost 0, with 11 bases in between. CDR3 DNA: TGTGCCAGCAGCTCTCAGGGTAGGAGCACAGATACGCAGTATTTT. It is translated as CASSSQGRSTDTQYF.

The rearrangement uses TRBV5-1 and TRBJ2-5, with TRBD2 identical over 7 bases. CDR3 length: 15 amino acids. Trimming took 2 bases from V and 5 from J; bases not matched to a gene: 9. The germline CDR1 and CDR2 sequences are SGHRS and YFSETQ. CDR3 sequence reads: CASSLAGKMEETQYF. CDR3 in DNA: TGCGCCAGCAGCTTAGCGGGAAAAATGGAGGAGACCCAGTACTTC.

This rearrangement joins TRBV6-5 to TRBJ2-7; D is perhaps TRBD1 (5 bases). CDR1 and CDR2 from the germline V gene are MNHEY and SVGAGI. V was cut by 6 bases and J by 2 bases, with 11 bases left in between. CDR3 length equals 13 residues. This CDR3 reads CASRPDSTYEQYF. In DNA form, the CDR3 reads TGTGCCAGCAGACCAGACAGCACCTACGAGCAGTACTTC.

The genes are TRBV19 and TRBJ2-7; perhaps TRBD1 as D (6 bases). CDR1 is LNHDA and CDR2 is SQIVND in the germline V gene (reference sequence). This CDR3 has 14 residues. The germline V and J ends were trimmed by 2 bases and 2 bases, with 10 bases remaining between them. In DNA form, the CDR3 reads TGTGCCAGTAGTATAAGGGACAATGCCTACGAGCAGTACTTC. This codes for CASSIRDNAYEQYF.

This chain joins TRBV19 and TRBJ1-1, with D possibly being TRBD1 (6 bases). From germline, CDR1 is LNHDA and CDR2 SQIVND (reference sequence). This CDR3 spans 15 amino acids. V gave up 4 bases and J gave up 0 bases, with 12 bases separating them. The CDR3: CASSTQGPVNTEAFF. CDR3 in DNA: TGTGCCAGTAGTACACAGGGCCCGGTGAACACTGAAGCTTTCTTT. Drawing the rest from reference TRBV19 and TRBJ1-1, the complete variable domain is DGGITQSPKYLFRKEGQNVTLSCEQNLNHDAMYWYRQDPGQGLRLIYYSQIVNDFQKGDIAEGYSVSREKKESFPLTVTSAQKNPTAFYLCASSTQGPVNTEAFFGQGTRLTVV.

The chain employs TRBV9 and TRBJ1-1, with D possibly being TRBD1 (6 bases). Germline values: CDR1 SGDLS, CDR2 YYNGEE. This CDR3 is built from 13 residues. The V end was cut by 5 bases, the J end by 4 bases, with 12 bases between. In nucleotides, the CDR3 is TGTGCCAGCAGTTCCACAGGGAGCACTGAAGCTTTCTTT. It codes for CASSSTGSTEAFF.

On this clone itself: A junction end diverges from the germline sequence, so it may reflect a read error. Here the CDR3 reads CASSLPGTYSHQPQHF. DNA of the CDR3: TGTGCCAGCAGCTTACCCGGGACTTATAGCCATCAGCCCCAGCATTTT. The V and J genes are TRBV7-3 and TRBJ1-5, with D perhaps TRBD1 (5 bases). The CDR3 has 16 amino acids. Germline V gene lookup returns CDR1 SGHTA and CDR2 FQGTGA.

This clone came up once. J is TRBJ1-4 and V is TRBV9, with 7 bases fitting TRBD1. The length of the CDR3 is 15 residues. With 0 bases clipped from V and 5 bases from J, the junction kept 4 bases outside the gene matches. Looked up from germline, CDR1 is SGDLS and CDR2 is YYNGEE. CDR3: CASSVEGAGNEKLFF. The DNA of the CDR3 is TGTGCCAGCAGCGTAGAGGGGGCTGGAAATGAAAAACTGTTTTTT.

The J gene is TRBJ2-7, the V gene TRBV13, with D uncertain. This CDR3 contains 17 residues. Germline CDR1 PRHDT, CDR2 FYEKMQ (reference sequence). Between the trimmed V and J ends, which lost 0 bases and 9 bases, there was a span of 24 bases. CDR3 sequence (DNA): TGTGCCAGCAGCTTAGGCCGAGGTGAGACGGTCCTGTTCCCGCAGTACTTC. Encoded protein: CASSLGRGETVLFPQYF.

The chain has TRBV7-2 and TRBJ2-1; 7 nucleotides line up with TRBD2. The CDR3 has 15 amino acids. J was trimmed by 4 bases and V by 2 bases; bases with no gene match: 5. CDR1 and CDR2 from the germline V gene are SGHTA and FQGNSA. The CDR3 sequence: CASSLSGIGYNEQFF. The DNA of the CDR3 is TGTGCCAGCAGCTTAAGCGGGATCGGGTACAATGAGCAGTTCTTC.

The V gene is TRBV4-3, the J gene TRBJ2-2; D is uncertain. Trimming removed 4 bases at V and 8 bases at J, with 11 bases between. The CDR3 runs to 13 residues. The V gene's germline CDR1 is LGHNA and CDR2 YSLEER. The CDR3 sequence: CASSPHPLGELFF. The CDR3 nucleotides read TGCGCCAGCAGCCCCCACCCGCTAGGGGAGCTGTTTTTT.

This clone was seen more than once but under ten times. The chain couples TRBV11-3 to TRBJ2-1; 7 bases are a match to TRBD1. This CDR3 contains 14 residues. V lost 5 bases, J lost 8 bases, and 9 bases stayed unmatched. In germline, CDR1 is SGHNT, CDR2 YENEEA. The CDR3, as DNA: TGTGCCAGCAGCCCCGACAGGGTTAACCATGAGCAGTTCTTC. Translating it yields CASSPDRVNHEQFF.

This chain links TRBV4-2 with TRBJ2-5, with D maybe TRBD2 (5 bases). CDR1 is LGHNA, CDR2 YNFKEQ, per germline. The ends were cut back, 0 bases at V and 5 bases at J, with 13 bases in the middle. The CDR3 is 15 residues long. The CDR3 DNA sequence: TGTGCCAGCAGCCAAGATGCCACTAGTGTGGAGACCCAGTACTTC. This gives the protein CASSQDATSVETQYF.